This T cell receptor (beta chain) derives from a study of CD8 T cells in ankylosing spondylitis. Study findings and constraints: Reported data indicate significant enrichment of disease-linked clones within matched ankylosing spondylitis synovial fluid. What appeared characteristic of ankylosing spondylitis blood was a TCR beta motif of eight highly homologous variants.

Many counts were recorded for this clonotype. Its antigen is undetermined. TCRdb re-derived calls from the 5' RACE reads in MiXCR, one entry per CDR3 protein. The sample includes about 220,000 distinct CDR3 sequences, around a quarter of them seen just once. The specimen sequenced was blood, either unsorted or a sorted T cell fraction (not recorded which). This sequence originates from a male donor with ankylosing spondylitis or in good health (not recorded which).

CDR3 protein: CASSLSGRTYEQYF. The CDR3 bases are TGTGCCAGCAGCTTGTCGGGCAGAACCTACGAGCAGTACTTC. The chain employs TRBV5-6 and TRBJ2-7; D is uncertain. The CDR3 is 14 residues long. V was clipped by 1 base and J by 2 bases, with 10 bases between them. The V gene's germline CDR1 is SGHDT and CDR2 YYEEEE. Full variable domain (remainder filled in from reference TRBV5-6 and TRBJ2-7): DAGVTQSPTHLIKTRGQQVTLRCSPKSGHDTVSWYQQALGQGPQFIFQYYEEEERQRGNFPDRFSGHQFPNYSSELNVNALLLGDSALYLCASSLSGRTYEQYFGPGTRLTVT.